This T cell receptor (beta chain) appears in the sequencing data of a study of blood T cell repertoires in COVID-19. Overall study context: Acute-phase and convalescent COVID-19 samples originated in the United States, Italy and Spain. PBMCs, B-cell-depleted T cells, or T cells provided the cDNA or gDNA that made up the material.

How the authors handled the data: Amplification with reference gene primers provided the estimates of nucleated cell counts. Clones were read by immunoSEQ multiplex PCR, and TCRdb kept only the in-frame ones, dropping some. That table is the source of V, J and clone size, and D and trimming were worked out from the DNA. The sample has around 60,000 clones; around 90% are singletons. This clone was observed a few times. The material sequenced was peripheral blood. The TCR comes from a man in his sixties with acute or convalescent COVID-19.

CDR3 sequence: CASSIGGSLYNEQFF. CDR3 DNA: TGTGCCAGTAGTATAGGGGGCAGTTTGTACAATGAGCAGTTCTTC. The chain carries TRBV19 and TRBJ2-1, with D possibly being TRBD1 (5 bases). The germline CDR1 and CDR2 sequences are LNHDA and SQIVND (reference sequence). CDR3 length: 15 residues. Trimming removed 1 base at V and 4 bases at J, with 11 bases between.